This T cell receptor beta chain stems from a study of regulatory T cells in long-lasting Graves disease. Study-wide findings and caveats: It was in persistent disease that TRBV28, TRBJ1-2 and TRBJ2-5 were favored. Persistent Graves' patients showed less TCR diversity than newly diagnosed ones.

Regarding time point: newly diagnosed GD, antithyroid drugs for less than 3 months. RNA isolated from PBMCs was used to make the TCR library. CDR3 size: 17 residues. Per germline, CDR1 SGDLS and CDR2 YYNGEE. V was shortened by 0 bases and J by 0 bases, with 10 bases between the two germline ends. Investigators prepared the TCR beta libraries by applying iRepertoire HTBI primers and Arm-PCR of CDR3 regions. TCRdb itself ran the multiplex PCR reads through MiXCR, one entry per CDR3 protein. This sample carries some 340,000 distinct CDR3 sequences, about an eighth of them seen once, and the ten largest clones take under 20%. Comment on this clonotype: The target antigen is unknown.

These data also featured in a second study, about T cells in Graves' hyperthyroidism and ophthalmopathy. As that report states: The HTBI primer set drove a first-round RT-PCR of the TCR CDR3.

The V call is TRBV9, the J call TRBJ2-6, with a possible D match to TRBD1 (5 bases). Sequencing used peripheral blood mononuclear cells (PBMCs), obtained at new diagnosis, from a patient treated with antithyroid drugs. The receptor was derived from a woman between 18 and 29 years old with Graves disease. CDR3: CASSVAQGYSGANVLTF. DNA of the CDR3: TGTGCCAGCAGCGTAGCTCAGGGCTACTCTGGGGCCAACGTCCTGACTTTC. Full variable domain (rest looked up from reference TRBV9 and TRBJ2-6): DSGVTQTPKHLITATGQRVTLRCSPRSGDLSVYWYQQSLDQGLQFLIQYYNGEERAKGNILERFSAQQFPDLHSELNLSSLELGDSALYFCASSVAQGYSGANVLTFGAGSRLTVL.